One and the same sample provided the 20 T cell receptor beta chains below, sequenced in a study of low-dose radiotherapy and immunotherapy resistance in tumors. Described time point: before trial treatment. Alpha and beta chains were covered, as first-strand cDNA relied on TRAV- and TRBV-specific primers. TCRs were amplified for approximately 21 PCR cycles with a constant-region primer and V-primer adapter. TCRdb reprocessed the reads with MiXCR, giving one entry per CDR3 protein. The sample lists around 80,000 distinct CDR3 sequences, about 20% occurring once. The starting material was PBMCs, obtained before treatment. These receptor sequences come from a male donor with prostate cancer.

This clonotype was seen repeatedly, ten times or more. The chain couples TRBV5-4 to TRBJ1-3; a weak D match, TRBD1 (6 bases). Germline CDR1 reads SGHNT; CDR2 reads YYREEE (reference sequence). Trimming stripped 1 base from V and 4 bases from J, with 21 bases between. CDR3 length: 18 amino acids. The CDR3 DNA sequence: TGTGCCAGCAGCTTGCGACCAGACAGGAGTCAAATCGGAAACACCATATATTTT. Residues: CASSLRPDRSQIGNTIYF.

This chain links TRBV29-1 with TRBJ1-2, with D possibly matching TRBD1 (5 bases). Germline CDR1 is SQVTM and CDR2 is ANQGSEA. V was pared by 5 bases and J by 6 bases, with 7 bases between. The CDR3 is 10 residues long. CDR3 region: CSVWGNGYTF. The CDR3 DNA reads TGCAGCGTTTGGGGGAATGGCTACACCTTC.

Concerning this clonotype: The germline gene is not matched at one end of the junction; a read error may be the cause. The chain uses TRBV5-1 and TRBJ2-2; D might be TRBD2 (6 bases). Germline assignment: CDR1 SGHRS and CDR2 YFSETQ. The CDR3 loop spans 14 amino acids. The CDR3 DNA reads TGCGCCGGCAGCCCGTATGGGAGGACCGGGGAGCTGTTTTTT. Its protein product is CAGSPYGRTGELFF.

The table lists this clonotype with many counts. V and J are TRBV9 and TRBJ2-2; D remains unclear. Germline V gene sequence: CDR1 SGDLS, CDR2 YYNGEE. This CDR3 has 15 residues. V lost 0 bases and J 4 bases, leaving 10 bases between the germline ends. CDR3 coding DNA: TGTGCCAGCAGCGTAGAAGGAGTTCTCACCGGGGAGCTGTTTTTT. Its protein product is CASSVEGVLTGELFF. Full variable domain (missing parts from reference TRBV9 and TRBJ2-2): DSGVTQTPKHLITATGQRVTLRCSPRSGDLSVYWYQQSLDQGLQFLIQYYNGEERAKGNILERFSAQQFPDLHSELNLSSLELGDSALYFCASSVEGVLTGELFFGEGSRLTVL.

This clonotype showed up many times. V usage is TRBV5-1 and J usage is TRBJ2-1; D not certain. The V gene's germline CDR1 is SGHRS and CDR2 YFSETQ. CDR3 size: 14 residues. V was pared by 1 base and J by 4 bases, with 9 bases between. CDR3 protein: CASSLTESYNEQFF. In DNA, the CDR3 is TGCGCCAGCAGCTTGACAGAATCTTACAATGAGCAGTTCTTC.

This clonotype was found many times. The chain employs TRBV4-3 and TRBJ1-1, with D maybe TRBD1 (6 bases). From germline, CDR1 is LGHNA and CDR2 YSLEER. The V end was cut by 0 bases, the J end by 6 bases, with 11 bases between. CDR3 length equals 14 residues. As DNA, the CDR3 is TGCGCCAGCAGCCAAGATAGGGGGACCCCTGAAGCTTTCTTT. Residues: CASSQDRGTPEAFF.

This clonotype was counted ten times or more. The chain combines TRBV5-1 with TRBJ1-4; tentative D call: TRBD1 (5 bases). Trimming left V 4 bases short and J 8 bases short, with 15 bases between. The CDR3 length is 14 residues. CDR1 is SGHRS and CDR2 is YFSETQ in the germline V gene. The CDR3 sequence: CASSTGAGKEKLFF. CDR3 nucleotides: TGCGCCAGCAGCACCGGGGCCGGGAAGGAAAAACTGTTTTTT.

This clonotype has at least ten counts. This chain uses TRBV5-1 with TRBJ2-3, with 15 positions matching TRBD2. CDR1 SGHRS and CDR2 YFSETQ come from the germline V gene. The length of the CDR3 is 18 residues. V trimming: 0 bases; J trimming: 4 bases; junction bases outside the gene matches: 6. CDR3 bases: TGCGCCAGCAGCTTGGAGGGACTAGCGGGGGGAGGTTCAGATACGCAGTATTTT. This gives the protein CASSLEGLAGGGSDTQYF.

This clonotype was found many times. V and J are TRBV12-3 or TRBV12-4 and TRBJ2-2, with TRBD1 matching over 11 bases. This CDR3 is 15 amino acids long. The trim removed 5 bases at V and 4 bases at J, leaving 3 bases unmatched. DNA for the CDR3: TGTGCCAGCAGTCGAGGGACAGGGGGCACCGGGGAGCTGTTTTTT. The encoded protein is CASSRGTGGTGELFF.

Concerning this clonotype: With a far larger clone one base away, a read error is the likely cause. The chain carries TRBV6-6 and TRBJ2-1, with 16 bases identical to TRBD2. There are 17 residues in the CDR3. The ends lost 2 bases at V and 10 bases at J; junction bases unmatched: 8. Germline CDR1 and CDR2: MNHNY and SVGAGI (reference sequence). The CDR3 loop reads CASSYLGLAGGPGEQFF. The CDR3 DNA sequence: TGTGCCAGCAGTTACCTGGGACTAGCGGGAGGGCCGGGAGAGCAGTTCTTC.

The chain employs TRBV28 and TRBJ2-3; D may be TRBD2 (6 bases). V shed 2 bases and J shed 7 bases, with 19 bases lying between them. The CDR3 runs to 16 residues. Per the germline V gene, CDR1 is MDHEN and CDR2 is SYDVKM. The CDR3 region has the DNA TGTGCCAGCAGTTTAGGGTGGGTCGGGAGTAAGAATACGCAGTATTTT. Amino acids: CASSLGWVGSKNTQYF.

The rearrangement links TRBV28 to TRBJ2-1, with 8 bases identical to TRBD2. CDR1 and CDR2 from the germline V gene are MDHEN and SYDVKM. This CDR3 comprises 16 residues. The V segment lost 7 bases and the J segment 3 bases; nucleotides outside the gene matches: 11. The CDR3 sequence is CASTGKSGRVYNEQFF. The CDR3 nucleotides are TGTGCCAGCACCGGCAAAAGCGGGAGAGTCTACAATGAGCAGTTCTTC.

This clonotype was recorded at least ten times. The chain recombines TRBV6-1 with TRBJ2-2, with 8 bases fitting TRBD2. Germline loops: CDR1 MNHNS, CDR2 SASEGT. After removal of 6 bases from V and 6 bases from J, the junction contained 18 bases not matched to a gene. The CDR3 consists of 18 residues. The CDR3 reads CASSPGLGLMSTAGELFF. CDR3 nucleotides: TGTGCCAGCAGCCCGGGACTAGGTCTGATGTCGACCGCCGGGGAGCTGTTTTTT.

In its sample, this clonotype was seen once. This likely reflects a read error, since a far larger clone is one base away. The genes are TRBV12-3 or TRBV12-4 and TRBJ1-3, with D tentatively TRBD1 (5 bases). The CDR3 covers 15 residues. The CDR3 spells CASSQRRGSGNTINF. The DNA for the CDR3 is TGTGCCAGCAGTCAGAGGAGGGGCTCTGGAAACACCATAAATTTT.

The chain uses TRBV3-1 and TRBJ1-2, with TRBD1 as a possible D gene (6 bases). The CDR3 totals 11 residues. Germline V lookup: CDR1 LGHDT, CDR2 YNNKEL (reference sequence). Trimming pared 10 bases from V and 7 bases from J, leaving 13 bases between. The CDR3 DNA reads as TGTGCCAAAAGTGACAGGCCTGGCTACACCTTC. It yields the protein CAKSDRPGYTF.

As regards this clonotype: A far larger clone is a single base away, which makes a read error likely. In DNA, the CDR3 is TGTGCCAGCAGCCCCTGGACAGGGGGCGTTATATACGAGCAGTTCTTC. Its translation: CASSPWTGGVIYEQFF. The chain recombines TRBV7-2 with TRBJ2-1; 11 positions agree with TRBD1. Trimming cost V 5 bases and J 10 bases; bases outside gene matches: 13. The CDR3 is 16 residues long. Germline V gene data show CDR1 as SGHTA and CDR2 as FQGNSA.

This clonotype was observed at least ten times. The rearrangement uses TRBV25-1 and TRBJ1-4; maybe TRBD1 (5 bases). The CDR3 length is 16 residues. The ends were cut back, 1 base at V and 7 bases at J, with 16 bases in the middle. Germline V gene data show CDR1 as MGHDK and CDR2 as SYGVNS. CDR3 protein: CASSESWEGQGEKLFF. CDR3 coding DNA: TGTGCCAGCAGTGAATCCTGGGAGGGTCAGGGTGAAAAACTGTTTTTT.

This clonotype is a singleton in its sample. With only one base between it and a far larger clone, this is likely a read error. The chain uses TRBV5-1 and TRBJ2-7, with D perhaps given as TRBD1 or TRBD2 (5 bases each). CDR3 length: 15 residues. V lost 2 bases and J 7 bases, leaving 19 bases between the germline ends. CDR1 and CDR2 (germline): SGHRS, YFSETQ. This chain's CDR3 is CASSFGGLGYNEQYF. Written as DNA, the CDR3 is TGCGCCAGCAGCTTTGGGGGTCTGGGTTACAATGAGCAGTACTTC.

Many counts were recorded for this clonotype. The chain is built from TRBV12-3 or TRBV12-4 and TRBJ2-1, with TRBD1 as a possible D gene (5 bases). Trimming pared 5 bases from V and 0 bases from J, leaving 17 bases between. This CDR3 spans 17 amino acids. Here the CDR3 DNA reads TGTGCCAGCAGTACACTACAGACAGACAGCTCCTACAATGAGCAGTTCTTC. It translates to CASSTLQTDSSYNEQFF.

Points on this clonotype: A far larger clone is one nucleotide away, so this likely arose from a read error. The V gene is TRBV28, the J gene TRBJ2-7; 9 positions match TRBD2. Germline V gene lookup returns CDR1 MDHEN and CDR2 SYDVKM. CDR3 length equals 16 residues. The CDR3 coding sequence is TGTGCCAGCAGACAAGAAGGTCTAGCGGGGATCTACGAGCTGTACTTC. This codes for CASRQEGLAGIYELYF.